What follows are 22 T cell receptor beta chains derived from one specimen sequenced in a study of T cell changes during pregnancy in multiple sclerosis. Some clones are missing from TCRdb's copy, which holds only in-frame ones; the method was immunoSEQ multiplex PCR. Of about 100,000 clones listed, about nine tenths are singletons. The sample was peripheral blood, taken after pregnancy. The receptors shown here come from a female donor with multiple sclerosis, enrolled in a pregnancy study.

The CDR3 nucleotides are TGCGCCAGCCATACTAGCGGGAGTGAACAGTACTTC. Translating it yields CASHTSGSEQYF. The genes are TRBV5-1 and TRBJ2-7, with 11 bases fitting TRBD2. From germline, CDR1 is SGHRS and CDR2 YFSETQ. This CDR3 region has 12 residues. V shed 7 bases and J 10 bases; nucleotides not matched to a gene: 7.

The CDR3 sequence: CASIQPSYGISTEAFF. DNA for the CDR3: TGTGCCAGCATCCAACCTAGTTATGGCATTAGCACTGAAGCTTTCTTT. This rearrangement joins TRBV6-6 to TRBJ1-1; D not certain. Trimming shortened V by 7 bases and J by 4 bases, and 22 bases separated the two germline ends. Germline CDR1 and CDR2: MNHNY and SVGAGI (reference sequence). The CDR3 is 16 amino acids.

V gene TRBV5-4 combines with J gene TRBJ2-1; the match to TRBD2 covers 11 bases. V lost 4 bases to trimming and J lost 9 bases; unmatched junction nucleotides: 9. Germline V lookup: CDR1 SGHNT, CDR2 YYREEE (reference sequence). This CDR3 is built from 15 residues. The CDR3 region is CASSHPGTSGFEQFF. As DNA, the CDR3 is TGTGCCAGCAGCCACCCCGGGACTAGCGGCTTTGAGCAGTTCTTC.

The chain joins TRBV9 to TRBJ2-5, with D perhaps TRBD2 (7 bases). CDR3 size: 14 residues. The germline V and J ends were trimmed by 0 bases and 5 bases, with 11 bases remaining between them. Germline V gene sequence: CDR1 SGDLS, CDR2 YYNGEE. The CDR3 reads CASSVVGGQETQYF. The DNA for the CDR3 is TGTGCCAGCAGCGTAGTGGGGGGGCAGGAGACCCAGTACTTC.

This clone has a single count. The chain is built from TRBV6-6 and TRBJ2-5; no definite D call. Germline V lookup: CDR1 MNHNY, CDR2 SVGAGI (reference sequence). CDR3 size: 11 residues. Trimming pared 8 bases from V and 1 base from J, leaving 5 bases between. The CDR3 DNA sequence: TGTGCCAGCGGCGGCCAAGAGACCCAGTACTTC. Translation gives CASGGQETQYF.

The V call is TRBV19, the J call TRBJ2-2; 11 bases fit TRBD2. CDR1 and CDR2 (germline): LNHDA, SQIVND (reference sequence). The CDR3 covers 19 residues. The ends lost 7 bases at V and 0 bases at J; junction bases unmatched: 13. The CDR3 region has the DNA TGTGCCAGTACATGGAGAGGGACTAGCGGATCCGCGAACACCGGGGAGCTGTTTTTT. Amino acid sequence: CASTWRGTSGSANTGELFF.

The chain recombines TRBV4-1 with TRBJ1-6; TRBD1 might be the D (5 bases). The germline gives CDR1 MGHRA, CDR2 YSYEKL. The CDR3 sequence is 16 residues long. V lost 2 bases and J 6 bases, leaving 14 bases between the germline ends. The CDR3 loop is CASSQSGGSGNSPLHF. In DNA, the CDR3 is TGCGCCAGCAGCCAATCCGGGGGGTCCGGTAATTCACCCCTCCACTTT.

The CDR3 sequence: CASSLLSQGANNEQFF. CDR3 DNA sequence: TGTGCCAGCAGCTTATTGAGCCAGGGGGCTAACAATGAGCAGTTCTTC. V is TRBV7-3 and J is TRBJ2-1; TRBD1 aligns across 8 bases. The V gene end was trimmed by 2 bases and the J gene end by 5 bases; junction bases not matched to a gene: 8. CDR3 size: 16 residues. Germline V lookup: CDR1 SGHTA, CDR2 FQGTGA. The full variable domain, with the rest looked up from reference TRBV7-3 and TRBJ2-1, is GAGVSQTPSNKVTEKGKYVELRCDPISGHTALYWYRQSLGQGPEFLIYFQGTGAADDSGLPNDRFFAVRPEGSVSTLKIQRTERGDSAVYLCASSLLSQGANNEQFFGPGTRLTVL.

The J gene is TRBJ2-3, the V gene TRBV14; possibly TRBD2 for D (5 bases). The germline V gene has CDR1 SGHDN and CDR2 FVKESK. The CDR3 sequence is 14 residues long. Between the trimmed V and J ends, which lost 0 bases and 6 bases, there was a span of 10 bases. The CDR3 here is CASSQETGIDTQYF. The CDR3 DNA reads TGTGCCAGCAGCCAAGAGACGGGAATTGATACGCAGTATTTT.

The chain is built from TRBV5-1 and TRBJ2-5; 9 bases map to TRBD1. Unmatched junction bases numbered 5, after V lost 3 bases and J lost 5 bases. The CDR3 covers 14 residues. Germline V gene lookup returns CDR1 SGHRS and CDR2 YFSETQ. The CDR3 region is CASSWGDRAETQYF. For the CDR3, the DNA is TGCGCCAGCAGCTGGGGGGACAGGGCGGAGACCCAGTACTTC.

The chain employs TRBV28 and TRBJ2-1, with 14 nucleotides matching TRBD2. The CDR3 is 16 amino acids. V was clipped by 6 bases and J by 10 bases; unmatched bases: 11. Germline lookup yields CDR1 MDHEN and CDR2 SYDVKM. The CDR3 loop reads CASRLRLAGGPQEQFF. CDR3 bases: TGTGCCAGCAGACTTCGACTAGCGGGAGGGCCTCAGGAGCAGTTCTTC. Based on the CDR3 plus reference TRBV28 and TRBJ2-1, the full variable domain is DVKVTQSSRYLVKRTGEKVFLECVQDMDHENMFWYRQDPGLGLRLIYFSYDVKMKEKGDIPEGYSVSREKKERFSLILESASTNQTSMYLCASRLRLAGGPQEQFFGPGTRLTVL.

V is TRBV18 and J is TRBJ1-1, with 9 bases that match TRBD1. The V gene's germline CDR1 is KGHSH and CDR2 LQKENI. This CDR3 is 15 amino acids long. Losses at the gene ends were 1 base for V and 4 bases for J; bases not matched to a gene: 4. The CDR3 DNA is TGTGCCAGCTCACCACACAGGGGGCCGGGCACTGAAGCTTTCTTT. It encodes CASSPHRGPGTEAFF.

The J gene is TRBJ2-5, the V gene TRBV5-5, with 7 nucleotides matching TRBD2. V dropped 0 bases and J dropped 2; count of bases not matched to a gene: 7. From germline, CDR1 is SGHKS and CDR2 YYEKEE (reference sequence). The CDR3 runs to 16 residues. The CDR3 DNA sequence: TGTGCCAGCAGCTTGGAGGCGGGAGTCGTTCAAGAGACCCAGTACTTC. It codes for CASSLEAGVVQETQYF.

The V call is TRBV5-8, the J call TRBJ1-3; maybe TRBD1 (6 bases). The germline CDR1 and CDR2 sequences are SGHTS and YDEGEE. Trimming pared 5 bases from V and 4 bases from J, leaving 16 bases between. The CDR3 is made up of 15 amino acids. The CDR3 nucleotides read TGTGCCAGCAGATTTTACAGGGCGAGGGGAAACACCATATATTTT. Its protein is CASRFYRARGNTIYF.

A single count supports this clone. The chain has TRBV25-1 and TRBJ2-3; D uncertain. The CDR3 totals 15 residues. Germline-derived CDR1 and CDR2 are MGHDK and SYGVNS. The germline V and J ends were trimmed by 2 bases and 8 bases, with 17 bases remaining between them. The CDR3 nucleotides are TGTGCCAGCAGTGAAATTGAAGGTGGAGTCGTTACGCAGTATTTT. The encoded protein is CASSEIEGGVVTQYF.

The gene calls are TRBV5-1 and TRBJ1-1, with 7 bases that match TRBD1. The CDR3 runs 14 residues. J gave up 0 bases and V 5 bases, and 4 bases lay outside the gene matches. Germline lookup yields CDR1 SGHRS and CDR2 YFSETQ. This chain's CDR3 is CASRGDSLNTEAFF. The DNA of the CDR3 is TGCGCCAGCAGGGGGGACAGTTTGAACACTGAAGCTTTCTTT.

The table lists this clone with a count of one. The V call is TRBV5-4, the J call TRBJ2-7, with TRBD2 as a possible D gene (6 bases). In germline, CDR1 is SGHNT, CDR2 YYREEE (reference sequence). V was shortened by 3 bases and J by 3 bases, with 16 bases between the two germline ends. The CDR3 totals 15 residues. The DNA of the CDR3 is TGTGCCAGCAGCTGGCCCGGGGCCGGGAGCTACGAGCAGTACTTC. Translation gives CASSWPGAGSYEQYF.

CDR3 DNA sequence: TGTGCCAGCAGCCAGGGACAGTCCCCCGCCATTTATGGCTACACCTTC. This encodes CASSQGQSPAIYGYTF. The chain combines TRBV5-4 with TRBJ1-2; 7 bases map to TRBD1. The CDR3 contains 16 residues. Germline CDR1 reads SGHNT; CDR2 reads YYREEE (reference sequence). Trimming removed 4 bases from V and 5 bases from J; junction bases left unmatched: 14.

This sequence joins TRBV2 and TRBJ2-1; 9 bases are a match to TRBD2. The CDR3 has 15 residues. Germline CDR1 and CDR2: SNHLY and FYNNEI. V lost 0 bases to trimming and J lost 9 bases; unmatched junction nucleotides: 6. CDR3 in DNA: TGTGCCAGCAGTGAAGCGGGTGTAGCGGGAGCTGAGCAGTTCTTC. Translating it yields CASSEAGVAGAEQFF.

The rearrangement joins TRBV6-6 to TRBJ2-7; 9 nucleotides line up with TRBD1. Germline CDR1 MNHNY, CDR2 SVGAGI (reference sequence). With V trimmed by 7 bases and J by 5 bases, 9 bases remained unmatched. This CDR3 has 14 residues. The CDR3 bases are TGTGCCAGCACCGATACAGGGGGCCGGGACGAGCAGTACTTC. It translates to CASTDTGGRDEQYF.

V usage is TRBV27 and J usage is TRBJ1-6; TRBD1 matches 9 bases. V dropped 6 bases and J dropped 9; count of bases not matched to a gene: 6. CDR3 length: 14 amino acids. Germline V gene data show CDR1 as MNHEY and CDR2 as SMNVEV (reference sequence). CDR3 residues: CASSLKGQGSPLHF. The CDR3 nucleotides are TGTGCCAGCAGCCTGAAGGGACAGGGTTCACCCCTCCACTTT.

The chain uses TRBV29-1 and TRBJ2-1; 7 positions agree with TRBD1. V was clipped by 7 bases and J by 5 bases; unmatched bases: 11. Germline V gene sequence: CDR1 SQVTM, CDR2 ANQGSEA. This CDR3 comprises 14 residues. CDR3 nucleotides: TGCAGCGGGGGCGACAGGGCGTGGGACAATGAGCAGTTCTTC. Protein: CSGGDRAWDNEQFF.